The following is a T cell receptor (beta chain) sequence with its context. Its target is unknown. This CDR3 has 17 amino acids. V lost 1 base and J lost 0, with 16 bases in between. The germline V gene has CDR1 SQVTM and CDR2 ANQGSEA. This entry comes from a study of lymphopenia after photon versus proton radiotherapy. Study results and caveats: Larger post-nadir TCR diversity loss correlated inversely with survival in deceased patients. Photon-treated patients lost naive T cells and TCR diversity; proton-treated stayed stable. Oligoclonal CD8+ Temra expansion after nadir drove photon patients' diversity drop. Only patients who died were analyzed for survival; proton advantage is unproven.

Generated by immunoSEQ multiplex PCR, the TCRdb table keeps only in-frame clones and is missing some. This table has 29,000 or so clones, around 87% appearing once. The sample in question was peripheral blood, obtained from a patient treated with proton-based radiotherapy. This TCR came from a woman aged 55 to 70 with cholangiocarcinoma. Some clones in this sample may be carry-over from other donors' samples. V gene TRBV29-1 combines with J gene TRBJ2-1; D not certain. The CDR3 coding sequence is TGCAGCGTTGAAGGCAGCTACAGCACCTACTCCTACAATGAGCAGTTCTTC. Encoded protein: CSVEGSYSTYSYNEQFF.